The 23 T cell receptor beta chains in this list originate from one sample, sequenced in a study of CD8+ T cells in alopecia areata. In each case, RNA was isolated and then reverse transcribed into cDNA as the sequencing template. This table comes from immunoSEQ multiplex PCR, and its TCRdb copy is limited to in-frame clones, with some not included. The sample lists approximately 210,000 clones; roughly 60% were seen once. Treatment here: oral pan-JAK inhibitor, 5-10 mg twice daily. The sequencing here drew on CD4+ T cells sorted from blood, taken at week 24, from a patient treated with tofacitinib. The receptors originated from a human donor with alopecia areata.

The chain recombines TRBV7-2 with TRBJ1-6; TRBD1 might be the D (5 bases). The CDR3 has 14 residues. CDR1 and CDR2 from the germline V gene are SGHTA and FQGNSA. V was pared by 8 bases and J by 5 bases, with 13 bases between. CDR3 amino acids: CASAIQGDNSPLHF. The CDR3, as DNA: TGTGCCAGCGCAATTCAAGGGGATAATTCACCCCTCCACTTT.

This clone has ten or more counts. This rearrangement joins TRBV15 to TRBJ2-5, with 7 nucleotides matching TRBD2. The V segment lost 0 bases and the J segment 4 bases; nucleotides outside the gene matches: 14. The CDR3 is 18 residues long. The V gene's germline CDR1 is LNHNV and CDR2 YYDKDF (reference sequence). CDR3 amino acids: CATSRDRASGGEGETQYF. In DNA form, the CDR3 reads TGTGCCACCAGCAGAGATCGAGCTTCAGGCGGGGAGGGAGAGACCCAGTACTTC.

In its sample, this clone was seen a few times. This chain connects TRBV18 to TRBJ1-2, with TRBD1 matching over 7 bases. Trimming at V came to 5 bases and at J to 4 bases, leaving 4 bases not matched to a gene. Germline V lookup: CDR1 KGHSH, CDR2 LQKENI. This CDR3 contains 13 residues. The chain's CDR3 is CASSGTALYGYTF. Here the CDR3 DNA reads TGTGCCAGCTCAGGGACAGCCCTCTATGGCTACACCTTC.

This clone was detected a few times. The chain recombines TRBV10-2 with TRBJ1-2; unclear D gene. V gave up 3 bases and J gave up 5 bases, with 10 bases separating them. The CDR3 consists of 13 residues. The germline gives CDR1 WSHSY, CDR2 SAAADI. The CDR3 loop is CASSEVSGYGYTF. The DNA of the CDR3 is TGCGCCAGCAGTGAAGTCAGTGGGTATGGCTACACCTTC.

This clone turned up a few times. The chain recombines TRBV7-9 with TRBJ2-1, with 9 bases fitting TRBD2. The CDR3 is 16 amino acids. J lost 3 bases, V lost 1 base, and 4 bases had no gene match. CDR1 is SEHNR, CDR2 FQNEAQ, per germline (reference sequence). In DNA form, the CDR3 reads TGTGCCAGCAGCTTAGGGCTAGCGGGGAACTACAATGAGCAGTTCTTC. Translating it yields CASSLGLAGNYNEQFF.

In its sample, this clone was seen a few times. V usage is TRBV28 and J usage is TRBJ1-1; D is unclear. Trimming cost V 5 bases and J 1 base, with 14 bases left between them. This CDR3 spans 15 amino acids. Per germline, CDR1 MDHEN and CDR2 SYDVKM. CDR3 DNA sequence: TGTGCCAGCAGTCCAAACCAGGCTTGGAACACTGAAGCTTTCTTT. Translated: CASSPNQAWNTEAFF.

The chain uses TRBV29-1 and TRBJ1-2, with D possibly TRBD1 on 6 matching bases. Germline values: CDR1 SQVTM, CDR2 ANQGSEA. CDR3 length: 14 residues. The V gene lost 4 bases and the J gene lost 8 bases, with 20 bases spanning the gap. The CDR3 loop is CSVASEGGVEGYTF. Written as DNA, the CDR3 is TGCAGCGTTGCGAGTGAGGGGGGCGTCGAGGGCTACACCTTC.

The J gene is TRBJ1-2, the V gene TRBV2; weak D call: TRBD1 (6 bases). Germline CDR1 reads SNHLY; CDR2 reads FYNNEI. This CDR3 is 13 amino acids long. Trimming pared 6 bases from V and 8 bases from J, leaving 16 bases between. The CDR3 protein is CASSDTGLRGYTF. The CDR3 nucleotides are TGTGCCAGCAGCGACACAGGGCTCCGGGGCTACACCTTC. The complete variable domain, with remaining parts taken from reference TRBV2 and TRBJ1-2, reads EPEVTQTPSHQVTQMGQEVILRCVPISNHLYFYWYRQILGQKVEFLVSFYNNEISEKSEIFDDQFSVERPDGSNFTLKIRSTKLEDSAMYFCASSDTGLRGYTFGSGTRLTVV.

The chain uses TRBV6-5 and TRBJ1-1, with D perhaps TRBD1 (6 bases). With 7 bases removed from V and 1 base from J, the gap between germline ends came to 10 bases. The CDR3 has 13 residues. Germline CDR1 reads MNHEY; CDR2 reads SVGAGI. The CDR3 DNA is TGTGCCAGCACCGGACAGTCGAACACTGAAGCTTTCTTT. Protein product: CASTGQSNTEAFF.

This clone has a handful of counts. V is TRBV6-5 and J is TRBJ1-2, with unresolved D. CDR1 is MNHEY and CDR2 is SVGAGI in the germline V gene. The CDR3 loop spans 12 amino acids. Trimming removed 6 bases from V and 8 bases from J, with 13 bases in between. The CDR3 DNA is TGTGCCAGCAGCCGATCCGGCCTCGGCTACACCTTC. Translated: CASSRSGLGYTF.

The chain has TRBV4-3 and TRBJ2-4; TRBD1 matches 8 bases. Germline V gene lookup returns CDR1 LGHNA and CDR2 YSLEER. This CDR3 comprises 15 residues. Trimming at V came to 3 bases and at J to 8 bases, leaving 9 bases not matched to a gene. The CDR3 protein is CASSQTTGAGDIQYF. CDR3 nucleotides: TGCGCCAGCAGCCAGACGACAGGGGCCGGGGACATTCAGTACTTC.

The chain employs TRBV6-1 and TRBJ1-2; D remains ambiguous. Germline CDR1 and CDR2: MNHNS and SASEGT. Trimming shortened V by 3 bases and J by 5 bases, and 10 bases separated the two germline ends. The CDR3 spans 13 residues. The CDR3 DNA follows: TGTGCCAGCAGTGAGTCCGCGGTGTATGGCTACACCTTC. Amino acid sequence: CASSESAVYGYTF.

This chain uses TRBV4-3 with TRBJ2-6; 9 nucleotides agree with TRBD2. Trimming took 2 bases from V and 2 from J; bases not matched to a gene: 13. This CDR3 spans 20 amino acids. Germline assignment: CDR1 LGHNA and CDR2 YSLEER. CDR3 nucleotide sequence: TGCGCCAGCAGCCAATCGGGACTAGCCGAACAGGGACCTGGGGCCAACGTCCTGACTTTC. Translation gives CASSQSGLAEQGPGANVLTF.

V and J are TRBV29-1 and TRBJ1-1, with D unclear. The CDR3 loop spans 12 amino acids. Germline lookup yields CDR1 SQVTM and CDR2 ANQGSEA. Trimming stripped 7 bases from V and 0 bases from J, with 9 bases between. The CDR3 DNA reads TGCAGCGGGGGAGGACTGAACACTGAAGCTTTCTTT. It codes for CSGGGLNTEAFF.

The chain carries TRBV25-1 and TRBJ1-6; D is undetermined. The germline V gene has CDR1 MGHDK and CDR2 SYGVNS. V shed 4 bases and J shed 14 bases, with 12 bases lying between them. This CDR3 spans 12 amino acids. The CDR3 loop is CASSATSTSLHF. The CDR3 bases are TGTGCCAGCAGTGCTACGTCTACCTCCCTCCACTTT. The whole variable domain, filled in from reference TRBV25-1 and TRBJ1-6, reads EADIYQTPRYLVIGTGKKITLECSQTMGHDKMYWYQQDPGMELHLIHYSYGVNSTEKGDLSSESTVSRIRTEHFPLTLESARPSHTSQYLCASSATSTSLHFGNGTRLTVT.

This clone was recorded a few times. The genes are TRBV5-1 and TRBJ2-7; maybe TRBD2 (6 bases). The V and J ends lost 3 bases and 3 bases respectively, with 16 bases between them. The CDR3 is made up of 15 amino acids. Germline V CDR1 and CDR2: SGHRS, YFSETQ. The CDR3 bases are TGCGCCAGCAGCTCGGACTACTTAGGCGGCTACGAGCAGTACTTC. Residues: CASSSDYLGGYEQYF.

This clone has only a few counts. The rearrangement uses TRBV28 and TRBJ1-4, with 10 bases lining up with TRBD1. V was clipped by 2 bases and J by 9 bases; unmatched bases: 6. Germline values: CDR1 MDHEN, CDR2 SYDVKM. This CDR3 region has 15 residues. In nucleotides, the CDR3 is TGTGCCAGCAGTTTACCAGGACAGGGGGTAAAAAAACTGTTTTTT. Its protein product is CASSLPGQGVKKLFF.

This clone was recorded once. This chain connects TRBV29-1 to TRBJ2-7; tentatively, D is TRBD2 (6 bases). Germline-derived CDR1 and CDR2 are SQVTM and ANQGSEA. This CDR3 has 13 residues. V was pared by 5 bases and J by 0 bases, with 11 bases between. This CDR3 reads CSVYSGSSYEQYF. The CDR3, as DNA: TGCAGCGTTTATTCCGGGAGCTCCTACGAGCAGTACTTC.

This clone was seen a few times. V usage is TRBV11-2 and J usage is TRBJ2-3; tentatively, D is TRBD1 or TRBD2 (5 bases each). The germline CDR1 and CDR2 sequences are SGHAT and FQNNGV. The CDR3 loop spans 14 amino acids. V was pared by 2 bases and J by 5 bases, with 11 bases between. CDR3 nucleotides: TGTGCCAGCAGCTTATTCGGGACGCGAGATACGCAGTATTTT. Its protein is CASSLFGTRDTQYF.

The V and J genes are TRBV7-2 and TRBJ2-3; a possible D gene is TRBD2 (6 bases). The CDR3 is 15 residues long. Trimming took 5 bases from V and 1 from J, leaving 13 bases between them. Germline-derived CDR1 and CDR2 are SGHTA and FQGNSA. The DNA of the CDR3 is TGTGCCAGCAGCCCCCGACTAGTGGGCACAGATACGCAGTATTTT. Its protein is CASSPRLVGTDTQYF.

The chain recombines TRBV4-3 with TRBJ1-2; D might be TRBD1 (5 bases). Trimming left V 1 base short and J 0 bases short, with 6 bases between. This CDR3 spans 14 amino acids. Per the germline V gene, CDR1 is LGHNA and CDR2 is YSLEER. The CDR3 loop reads CASSQVTANYGYTF. The DNA of the CDR3 is TGCGCCAGCAGCCAAGTGACAGCTAACTATGGCTACACCTTC.

CDR3 sequence: CASSESQGYGYTF. The DNA for the CDR3 is TGTGCCAGCAGTGAAAGTCAGGGCTATGGCTACACCTTC. The chain employs TRBV2 and TRBJ1-2; perhaps TRBD1 as D (5 bases). The germline CDR1 and CDR2 sequences are SNHLY and FYNNEI. This CDR3 contains 13 residues. The V end was cut by 2 bases, the J end by 4 bases, with 8 bases between.

This chain uses TRBV27 with TRBJ2-7; D is unresolved. The CDR3 has 17 amino acids. V was cut by 0 bases and J by 3 bases, with 18 bases left in between. Germline V gene sequence: CDR1 MNHEY, CDR2 SMNVEV (reference sequence). CDR3 sequence: CASSLSAMTAENYEQYF. CDR3 bases: TGTGCCAGCAGTTTATCCGCAATGACGGCTGAGAACTACGAGCAGTACTTC.